What follows are 12 T cell receptor beta chains derived from one specimen sequenced in a study of T cell clones after liver transplantation. The assay was immunoSEQ multiplex PCR, and TCRdb's table has in-frame clones only and misses some. This sample has fewer than 85,000 clones; over 80% occur once, and the top ten carry roughly 2.8%. The material sequenced was CD4+ T cells from blood, taken at the 22-month timepoint. Receptors originate from a human patient who received a liver transplant. Some T cells may arise from the graft donor.

The chain recombines TRBV19 with TRBJ2-2; tentatively, D is TRBD1 (6 bases). CDR3 size: 16 residues. Trimming took off 1 base at V and 4 bases at J, with 13 bases between the two ends. Germline loops: CDR1 LNHDA, CDR2 SQIVND (reference sequence). The CDR3 sequence is CASSIAAMGATGELFF. The CDR3 nucleotides are TGTGCCAGTAGTATAGCCGCTATGGGGGCCACCGGGGAGCTGTTTTTT.

This chain connects TRBV27 to TRBJ1-1, with D uncertain. V was cut by 6 bases and J by 3 bases, with 20 bases left in between. The CDR3 spans 16 residues. CDR1 MNHEY and CDR2 SMNVEV come from the germline V gene (reference sequence). As DNA, the CDR3 is TGTGCCAGCAGCCTCAGGATCAGCGTCGGGTACACTGAAGCTTTCTTT. This codes for CASSLRISVGYTEAFF.

The chain has TRBV6-1 and TRBJ1-1; TRBD1 might be the D (5 bases). Germline V gene data show CDR1 as MNHNS and CDR2 as SASEGT. V was shortened by 4 bases and J by 7 bases, with 16 bases between the two germline ends. This CDR3 region has 14 residues. The CDR3 DNA reads TGTGCCAGCAGTGTAATGAACCTCCAGGGTGAAGCTTTCTTT. This encodes CASSVMNLQGEAFF.

The count of this clone is one. V is TRBV7-2 and J is TRBJ2-3; D may be TRBD1 (6 bases). The CDR3 has 15 amino acids. V lost 1 base and J 2 bases, leaving 10 bases between the germline ends. Germline V CDR1 and CDR2: SGHTA, FQGNSA. The CDR3 reads CASSLVGAFTDTQYF. CDR3 in DNA: TGTGCCAGCAGCTTAGTGGGGGCCTTCACAGATACGCAGTATTTT.

The chain recombines TRBV5-6 with TRBJ1-1; 12 bases fit TRBD1. The CDR3 spans 16 residues. Germline V lookup: CDR1 SGHDT, CDR2 YYEEEE. The V gene end was trimmed by 0 bases and the J gene end by 6 bases; junction bases not matched to a gene: 6. The CDR3 nucleotides are TGTGCCAGCAGCTTGGAGGGACAGGGGGCTGGGGCTGAAGCTTTCTTT. This gives the protein CASSLEGQGAGAEAFF.

The V call is TRBV29-1, the J call TRBJ2-3; 15 nucleotides line up with TRBD2. The CDR3 has 18 residues. V shed 0 bases and J 5 bases; nucleotides not matched to a gene: 9. The germline CDR1 and CDR2 sequences are SQVTM and ANQGSEA. For the CDR3, the DNA is TGCAGCGTTGAAGATTCCGGACTAGCGGGAGGGCGCAAAGATACGCAGTATTTT. This gives the protein CSVEDSGLAGGRKDTQYF.

This chain joins TRBV7-2 and TRBJ2-5; 9 nucleotides match TRBD2. CDR1 and CDR2 from the germline V gene are SGHTA and FQGNSA. V shed 1 base and J 4 bases; nucleotides not matched to a gene: 4. CDR3 length: 15 residues. CDR3 sequence reads: CASSLGRGGPETQYF. The CDR3 nucleotides read TGTGCCAGCAGCTTAGGGCGGGGGGGCCCAGAGACCCAGTACTTC.

The chain recombines TRBV10-3 with TRBJ2-3, with a tentative D call TRBD1 (5 bases). This CDR3 is 15 amino acids long. V was clipped by 0 bases and J by 4 bases, with 11 bases between them. Germline V lookup: CDR1 ENHRY, CDR2 SYGVKD. CDR3 protein: CAISESRGPPDTQYF. CDR3 coding DNA: TGTGCCATCAGTGAGTCTAGGGGTCCCCCAGATACGCAGTATTTT.

The V and J genes are TRBV7-2 and TRBJ1-3; D unresolved. This CDR3 comprises 15 residues. Trimming left V 1 base short and J 4 bases short, with 11 bases between. CDR1 and CDR2 from the germline V gene are SGHTA and FQGNSA. The CDR3 bases are TGTGCCAGCAGCTTAGGAGGAGGAGCGGGAAACACCATATATTTT. Translation: CASSLGGGAGNTIYF.

This chain connects TRBV6-1 to TRBJ2-2, with 9 positions matching TRBD1. The germline gives CDR1 MNHNS, CDR2 SASEGT. V dropped 4 bases and J dropped 7; count of bases not matched to a gene: 7. CDR3 length equals 15 residues. CDR3 loop: CASSATQGAIGELFF. The CDR3 DNA reads TGTGCCAGCAGTGCTACACAGGGGGCCATCGGGGAGCTGTTTTTT.

This chain links TRBV30 with TRBJ1-3; a possible D gene is TRBD1 (5 bases). V was clipped by 4 bases and J by 8 bases, with 18 bases between them. The CDR3 has 14 residues. Germline V CDR1 and CDR2: GTSNPN, SVGIG (reference sequence). CDR3 coding DNA: TGTGCCTGGACTCCCGGGGCCTTGGGACACACCATATATTTT. Protein sequence: CAWTPGALGHTIYF.

This clone was detected only once. J is TRBJ2-6 and V is TRBV20-1; D remains ambiguous. Trimming cost V 6 bases and J 5 bases, with 5 bases left between them. In germline, CDR1 is DFQATT, CDR2 SNEGSKA (reference sequence). The CDR3 spans 11 residues. The CDR3, as DNA: TGCAGTGCCCGAAGGGCCAACGTCCTGACTTTC. The encoded protein is CSARRANVLTF.